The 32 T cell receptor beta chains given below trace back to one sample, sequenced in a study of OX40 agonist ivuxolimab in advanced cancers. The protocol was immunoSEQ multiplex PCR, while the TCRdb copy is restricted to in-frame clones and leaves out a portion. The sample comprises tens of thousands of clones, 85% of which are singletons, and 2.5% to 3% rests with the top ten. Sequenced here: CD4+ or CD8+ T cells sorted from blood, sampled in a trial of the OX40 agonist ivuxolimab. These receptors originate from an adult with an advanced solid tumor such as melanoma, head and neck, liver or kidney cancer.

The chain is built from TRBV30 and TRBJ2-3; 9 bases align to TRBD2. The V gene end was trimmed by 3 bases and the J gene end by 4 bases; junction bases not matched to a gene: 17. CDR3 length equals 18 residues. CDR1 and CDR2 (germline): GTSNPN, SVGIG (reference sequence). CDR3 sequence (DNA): TGTGCCTGGAGGTCGACTGACTGGCGGGAGGGCCATCCAGATACGCAGTATTTT. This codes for CAWRSTDWREGHPDTQYF.

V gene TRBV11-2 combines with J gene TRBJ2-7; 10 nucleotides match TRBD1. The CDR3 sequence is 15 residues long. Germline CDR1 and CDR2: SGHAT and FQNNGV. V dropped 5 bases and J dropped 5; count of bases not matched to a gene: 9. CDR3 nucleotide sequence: TGTGCCAGCAGCCACCGGGACAGGGGATTTGACGAGCAGTACTTC. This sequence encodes CASSHRDRGFDEQYF. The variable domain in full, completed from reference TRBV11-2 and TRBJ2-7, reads EAGVAQSPRYKIIEKRQSVAFWCNPISGHATLYWYQQILGQGPKLLIQFQNNGVVDDSQLPKDRFSAERLKGVDSTLKIQPAKLEDSAVYLCASSHRDRGFDEQYFGPGTRLTVT.

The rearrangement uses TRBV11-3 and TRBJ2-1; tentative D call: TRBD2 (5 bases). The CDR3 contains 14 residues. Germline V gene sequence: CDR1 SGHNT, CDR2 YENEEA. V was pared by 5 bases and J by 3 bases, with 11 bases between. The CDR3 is CASSPSDYYNEQFF. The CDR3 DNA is TGTGCCAGCAGCCCCAGCGACTACTACAATGAGCAGTTCTTC. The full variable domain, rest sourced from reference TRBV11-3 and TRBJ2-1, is EAGVVQSPRYKIIEKKQPVAFWCNPISGHNTLYWYLQNLGQGPELLIRYENEEAVDDSQLPKDRFSAERLKGVDSTLKIQPAELGDSAVYLCASSPSDYYNEQFFGPGTRLTVL.

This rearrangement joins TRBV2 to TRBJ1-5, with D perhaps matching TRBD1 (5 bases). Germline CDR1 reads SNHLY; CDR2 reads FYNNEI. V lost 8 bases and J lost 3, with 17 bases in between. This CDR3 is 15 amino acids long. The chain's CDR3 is CASGATSRVNQPQHF. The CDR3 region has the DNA TGTGCCAGCGGGGCAACGAGCAGAGTCAATCAGCCCCAGCATTTT.

The CDR3 spells CASSLEASRLGYEQYF. CDR3 bases: TGTGCCAGCAGCTTAGAAGCTAGCAGGTTAGGGTACGAGCAGTACTTC. This chain joins TRBV11-3 and TRBJ2-7, with TRBD2 as a possible D gene (5 bases). The CDR3 spans 16 residues. V dropped 0 bases and J dropped 4 bases, with 16 bases sitting between them. The V gene's germline CDR1 is SGHNT and CDR2 YENEEA. The full variable domain, in which reference TRBV11-3 and TRBJ2-7 provide the parts outside the CDR3, is EAGVVQSPRYKIIEKKQPVAFWCNPISGHNTLYWYLQNLGQGPELLIRYENEEAVDDSQLPKDRFSAERLKGVDSTLKIQPAELGDSAVYLCASSLEASRLGYEQYFGPGTRLTVT.

CDR3 in DNA: TGTGCCAGCAGCCAATCAGGGGCCAGGGGGGAGACCCAGTACTTC. Translating gives CASSQSGARGETQYF. The V and J genes are TRBV14 and TRBJ2-5; 7 bases map to TRBD1. The V segment lost 2 bases and the J segment 5 bases; nucleotides outside the gene matches: 8. Germline values: CDR1 SGHDN, CDR2 FVKESK. The length of the CDR3 is 15 residues.

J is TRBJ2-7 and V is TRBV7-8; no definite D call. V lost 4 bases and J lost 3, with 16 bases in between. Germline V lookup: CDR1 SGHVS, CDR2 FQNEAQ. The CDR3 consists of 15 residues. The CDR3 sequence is CASSYLQATFYEQYF. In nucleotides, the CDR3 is TGTGCCAGCAGCTACCTCCAAGCCACCTTCTACGAGCAGTACTTC.

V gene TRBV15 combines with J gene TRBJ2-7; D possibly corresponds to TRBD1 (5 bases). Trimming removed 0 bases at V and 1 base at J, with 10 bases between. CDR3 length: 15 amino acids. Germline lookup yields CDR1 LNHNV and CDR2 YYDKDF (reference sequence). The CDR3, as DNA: TGTGCCACCAGCAGAGATTCCAGGGTTTCCTACGAGCAGTACTTC. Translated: CATSRDSRVSYEQYF.

In nucleotides, the CDR3 is TGCAGCTCATTCAGGGCCGTCAATGAGCAGTTCTTC. The encoded protein is CSSFRAVNEQFF. The rearrangement joins TRBV29-1 to TRBJ2-1; weak D call: TRBD1 (5 bases). The V gene's germline CDR1 is SQVTM and CDR2 ANQGSEA. V dropped 8 bases and J dropped 6 bases, with 14 bases sitting between them. The CDR3 consists of 12 residues.

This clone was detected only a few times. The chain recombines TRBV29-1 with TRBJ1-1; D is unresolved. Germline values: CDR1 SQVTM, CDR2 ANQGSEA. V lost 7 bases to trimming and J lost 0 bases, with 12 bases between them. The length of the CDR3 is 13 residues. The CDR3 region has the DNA TGCAGCGGGGTCAGAGGGCTGAACACTGAAGCTTTCTTT. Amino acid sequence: CSGVRGLNTEAFF.

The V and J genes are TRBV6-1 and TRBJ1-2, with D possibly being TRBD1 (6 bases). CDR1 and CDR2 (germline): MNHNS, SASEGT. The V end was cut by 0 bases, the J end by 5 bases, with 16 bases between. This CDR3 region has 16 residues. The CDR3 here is CASSEAHTGARYGYTF. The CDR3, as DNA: TGTGCCAGCAGTGAAGCGCATACGGGGGCCAGATATGGCTACACCTTC.

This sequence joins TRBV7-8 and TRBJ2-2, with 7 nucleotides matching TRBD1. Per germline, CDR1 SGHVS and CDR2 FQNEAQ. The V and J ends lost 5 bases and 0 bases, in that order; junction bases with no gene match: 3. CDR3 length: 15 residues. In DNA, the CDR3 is TGTGCCAGCAGCCGGGACAGACCGAACACCGGGGAGCTGTTTTTT. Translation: CASSRDRPNTGELFF.

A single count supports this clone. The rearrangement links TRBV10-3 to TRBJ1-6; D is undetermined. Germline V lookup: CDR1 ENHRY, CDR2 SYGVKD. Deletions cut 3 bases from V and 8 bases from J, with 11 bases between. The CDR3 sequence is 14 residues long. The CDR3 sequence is CAISEEQRYSPLHF. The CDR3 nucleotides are TGTGCCATCAGTGAAGAGCAGCGGTATTCACCCCTCCACTTT.

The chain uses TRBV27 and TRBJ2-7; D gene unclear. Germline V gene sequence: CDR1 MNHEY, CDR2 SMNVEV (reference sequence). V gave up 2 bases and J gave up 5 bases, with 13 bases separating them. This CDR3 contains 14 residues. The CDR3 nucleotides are TGTGCCAGCAGTTTACGCGGCCGATGGGACGAGCAGTACTTC. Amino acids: CASSLRGRWDEQYF.

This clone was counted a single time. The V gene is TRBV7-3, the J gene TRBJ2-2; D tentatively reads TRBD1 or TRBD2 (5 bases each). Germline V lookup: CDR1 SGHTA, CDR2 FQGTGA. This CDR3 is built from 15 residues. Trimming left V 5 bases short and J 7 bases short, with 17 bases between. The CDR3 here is CASSRTSSGGGELFF. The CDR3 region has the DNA TGTGCCAGCAGCCGTACAAGCTCTGGGGGCGGGGAGCTGTTTTTT.

The DNA for the CDR3 is TGTGCCAGCGGACCAGGGAGCAATCAGCCCCAGCATTTT. This sequence encodes CASGPGSNQPQHF. The chain has TRBV18 and TRBJ1-5; weak D call: TRBD1 (5 bases). CDR3 size: 13 residues. V lost 8 bases, J lost 1 base, and 9 bases lay in between. Germline loops: CDR1 KGHSH, CDR2 LQKENI. Full variable domain (missing parts from reference TRBV18 and TRBJ1-5): NAGVMQNPRHLVRRRGQEARLRCSPMKGHSHVYWYRQLPEEGLKFMVYLQKENIIDESGMPKERFSAEFPKEGPSILRIQQVVRGDSAAYFCASGPGSNQPQHFGDGTRLSIL.

CDR3 sequence reads: CASSQLQGGFGEQYF. In DNA form, the CDR3 reads TGCGCCAGCAGCCAGTTACAGGGTGGATTCGGCGAGCAGTACTTC. The V gene is TRBV4-1, the J gene TRBJ2-7; the D gene is possibly TRBD1 (6 bases). The germline V gene has CDR1 MGHRA and CDR2 YSYEKL. CDR3 length equals 15 residues. The V end lost 3 bases, the J end lost 6 bases, and 18 bases lay between the germline ends.

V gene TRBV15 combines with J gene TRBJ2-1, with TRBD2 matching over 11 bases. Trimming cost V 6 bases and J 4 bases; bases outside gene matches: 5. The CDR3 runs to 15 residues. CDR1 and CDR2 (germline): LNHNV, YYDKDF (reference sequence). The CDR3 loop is CATSTLAGGYNEQFF. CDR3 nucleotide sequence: TGTGCCACCAGTACCTTAGCGGGAGGGTACAATGAGCAGTTCTTC.

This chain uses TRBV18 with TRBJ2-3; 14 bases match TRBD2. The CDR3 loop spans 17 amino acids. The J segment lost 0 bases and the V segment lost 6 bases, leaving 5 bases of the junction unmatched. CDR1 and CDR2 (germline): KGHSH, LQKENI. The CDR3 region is CASSGLAGGASTDTQYF. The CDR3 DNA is TGTGCCAGCTCCGGACTAGCGGGAGGAGCCAGCACAGATACGCAGTATTTT. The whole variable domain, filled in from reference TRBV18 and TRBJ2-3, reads NAGVMQNPRHLVRRRGQEARLRCSPMKGHSHVYWYRQLPEEGLKFMVYLQKENIIDESGMPKERFSAEFPKEGPSILRIQQVVRGDSAAYFCASSGLAGGASTDTQYFGPGTRLTVL.

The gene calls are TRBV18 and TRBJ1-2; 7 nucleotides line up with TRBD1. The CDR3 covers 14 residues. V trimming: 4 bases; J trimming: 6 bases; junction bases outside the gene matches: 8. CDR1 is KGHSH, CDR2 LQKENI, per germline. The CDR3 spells CASSRQGQGDGYTF. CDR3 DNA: TGTGCCAGCTCACGACAGGGCCAGGGGGATGGCTACACCTTC.

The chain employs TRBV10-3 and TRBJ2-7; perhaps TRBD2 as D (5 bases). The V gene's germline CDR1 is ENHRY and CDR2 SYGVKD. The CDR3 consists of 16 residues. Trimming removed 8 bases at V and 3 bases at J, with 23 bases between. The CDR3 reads CAIRGSNLREHYEQYF. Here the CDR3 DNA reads TGTGCCATCCGAGGGTCTAATCTGAGGGAGCACTACGAGCAGTACTTC.

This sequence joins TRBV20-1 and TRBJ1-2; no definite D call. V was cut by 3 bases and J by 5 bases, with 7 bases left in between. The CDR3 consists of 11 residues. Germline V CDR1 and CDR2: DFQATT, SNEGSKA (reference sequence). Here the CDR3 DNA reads TGCAGTGCTAGTAGGCGGTATGGCTACACCTTC. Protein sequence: CSASRRYGYTF.

This CDR3 is CASSEGTGPSGEQYF. In DNA form, the CDR3 reads TGTGCCAGCTCCGAGGGGACAGGACCATCGGGAGAGCAGTACTTC. The J gene is TRBJ2-7, the V gene TRBV18, with 8 bases matching TRBD1. CDR3 length equals 15 residues. The trim removed 6 bases at V and 7 bases at J, leaving 14 bases unmatched. Germline V gene sequence: CDR1 KGHSH, CDR2 LQKENI.

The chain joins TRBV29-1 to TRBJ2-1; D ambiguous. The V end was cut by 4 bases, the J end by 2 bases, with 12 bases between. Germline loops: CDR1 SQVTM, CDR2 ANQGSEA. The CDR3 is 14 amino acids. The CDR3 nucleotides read TGCAGCGTTGTAATAGACATTACCTACAATGAGCAGTTCTTC. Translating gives CSVVIDITYNEQFF.

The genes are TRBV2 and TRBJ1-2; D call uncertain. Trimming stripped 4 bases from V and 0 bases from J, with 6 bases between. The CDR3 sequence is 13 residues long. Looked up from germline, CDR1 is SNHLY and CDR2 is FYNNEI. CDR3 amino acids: CASSASANYGYTF. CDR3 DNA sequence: TGTGCCAGCAGTGCTTCAGCTAACTATGGCTACACCTTC. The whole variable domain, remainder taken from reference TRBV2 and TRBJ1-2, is EPEVTQTPSHQVTQMGQEVILRCVPISNHLYFYWYRQILGQKVEFLVSFYNNEISEKSEIFDDQFSVERPDGSNFTLKIRSTKLEDSAMYFCASSASANYGYTFGSGTRLTVV.

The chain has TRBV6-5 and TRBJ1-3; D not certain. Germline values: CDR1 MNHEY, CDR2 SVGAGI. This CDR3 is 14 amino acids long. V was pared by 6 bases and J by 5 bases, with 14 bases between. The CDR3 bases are TGTGCCAGCAGGGCGGATATCCGAAGAAACACCATATATTTT. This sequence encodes CASRADIRRNTIYF.

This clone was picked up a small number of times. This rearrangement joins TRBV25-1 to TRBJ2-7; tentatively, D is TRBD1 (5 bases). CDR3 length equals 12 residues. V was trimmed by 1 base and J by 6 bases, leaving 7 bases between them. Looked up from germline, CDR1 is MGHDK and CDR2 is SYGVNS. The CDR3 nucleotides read TGTGCCAGCAGTGAATTAGGGGCCGAGCAGTACTTC. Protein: CASSELGAEQYF.

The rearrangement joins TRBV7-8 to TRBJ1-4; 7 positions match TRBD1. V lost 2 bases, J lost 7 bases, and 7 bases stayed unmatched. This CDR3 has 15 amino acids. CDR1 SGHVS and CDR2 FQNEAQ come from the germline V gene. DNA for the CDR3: TGTGCCAGCAGCTTAAGACAGGGACAACGTGAAAAACTGTTTTTT. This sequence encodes CASSLRQGQREKLFF.

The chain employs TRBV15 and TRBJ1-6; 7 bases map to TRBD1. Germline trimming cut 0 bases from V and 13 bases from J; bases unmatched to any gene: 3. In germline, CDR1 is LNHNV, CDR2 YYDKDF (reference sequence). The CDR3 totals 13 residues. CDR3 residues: CATSRETGSPLHF. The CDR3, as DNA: TGTGCCACCAGCAGAGAGACAGGGAGCCCCCTCCACTTT.

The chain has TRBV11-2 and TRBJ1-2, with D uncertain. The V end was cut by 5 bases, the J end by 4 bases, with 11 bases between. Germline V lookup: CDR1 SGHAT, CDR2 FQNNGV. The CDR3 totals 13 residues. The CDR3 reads CASSQGHSYGYTF. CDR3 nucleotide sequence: TGTGCCAGCAGCCAAGGTCACAGCTATGGCTACACCTTC.

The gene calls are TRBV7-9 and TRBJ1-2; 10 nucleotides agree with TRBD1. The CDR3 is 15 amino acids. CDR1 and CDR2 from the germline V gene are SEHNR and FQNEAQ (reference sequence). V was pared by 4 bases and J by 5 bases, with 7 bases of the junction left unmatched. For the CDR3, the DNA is TGTGCCAGCAGCTCCCGGGACAGGGGATGGTATGGCTACACCTTC. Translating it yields CASSSRDRGWYGYTF.

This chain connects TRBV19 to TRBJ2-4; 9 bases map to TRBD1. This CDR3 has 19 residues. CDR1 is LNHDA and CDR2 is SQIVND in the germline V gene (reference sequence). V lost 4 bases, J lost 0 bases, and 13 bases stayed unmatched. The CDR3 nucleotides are TGTGCCAGTAGTACCACAGGGGGCCGGTTACCTTTAGCCAAAAACATTCAGTACTTC. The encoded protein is CASSTTGGRLPLAKNIQYF.